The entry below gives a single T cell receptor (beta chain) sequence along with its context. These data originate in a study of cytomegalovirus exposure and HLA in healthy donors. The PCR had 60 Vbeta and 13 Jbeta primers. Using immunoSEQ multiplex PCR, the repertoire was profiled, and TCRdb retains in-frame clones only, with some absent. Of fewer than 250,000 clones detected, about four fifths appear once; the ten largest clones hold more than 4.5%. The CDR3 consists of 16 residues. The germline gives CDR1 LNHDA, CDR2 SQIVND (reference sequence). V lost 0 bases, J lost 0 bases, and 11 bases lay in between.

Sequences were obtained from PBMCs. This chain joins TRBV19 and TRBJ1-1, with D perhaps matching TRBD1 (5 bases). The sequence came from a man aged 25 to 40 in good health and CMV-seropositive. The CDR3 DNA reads TGTGCCAGTAGTATAGACCGGCAGGGCCTGAACACTGAAGCTTTCTTT. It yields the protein CASSIDRQGLNTEAFF.